What follows are 4 T cell receptor beta chains derived from one specimen sequenced in a study of blood T cell repertoires in COVID-19. Libraries were prepared by immunoSEQ multiplex PCR; TCRdb keeps only in-frame clonotypes and omits some of them. The data show approximately 130,000 clones, about 85% seen once. The sequencing input was peripheral blood. All receptors derive from a man between 60 and 75 years old with acute or convalescent COVID-19.

V is TRBV12-5 and J is TRBJ2-3, with TRBD2 as a possible D gene (5 bases). Trimming took 6 bases from V and 4 from J, leaving 8 bases between them. The CDR3 consists of 12 residues. Germline loops: CDR1 LGHNT, CDR2 FRNRAP. The CDR3 is CASGRGSDTQYF. As DNA, the CDR3 is TGTGCTAGTGGACGAGGGTCAGATACGCAGTATTTT.

J is TRBJ1-5 and V is TRBV5-1, with D possibly being TRBD1 (5 bases). V was cut by 0 bases and J by 7 bases, with 11 bases left in between. The CDR3 is 14 amino acids. Germline-derived CDR1 and CDR2 are SGHRS and YFSETQ. CDR3 DNA sequence: TGCGCCAGCAGCTTGGGGGGGGATCGACAGCCCCAGCATTTT. Its translation is CASSLGGDRQPQHF.

V is TRBV18 and J is TRBJ2-3, with TRBD2 matching 7 bases. Germline trimming cut 6 bases from V and 1 base from J; bases unmatched to any gene: 10. CDR3 size: 16 residues. Germline values: CDR1 KGHSH, CDR2 LQKENI. The CDR3 DNA follows: TGTGCCAGCTCGTCCAGGAGGGCGGGAGGCACAGATACGCAGTATTTT. This encodes CASSSRRAGGTDTQYF. Based on the CDR3 plus reference TRBV18 and TRBJ2-3, the full variable domain is NAGVMQNPRHLVRRRGQEARLRCSPMKGHSHVYWYRQLPEEGLKFMVYLQKENIIDESGMPKERFSAEFPKEGPSILRIQQVVRGDSAAYFCASSSRRAGGTDTQYFGPGTRLTVL.

The chain carries TRBV5-1 and TRBJ2-7; D not certain. The germline V gene has CDR1 SGHRS and CDR2 YFSETQ. V lost 0 bases to trimming and J lost 0 bases, with 4 bases between them. The length of the CDR3 is 13 residues. The CDR3 DNA reads TGCGCCAGCAGCTTGGCGGGCTCCTACGAGCAGTACTTC. This translates into CASSLAGSYEQYF.